This TCR beta chain comes out of a study of blood T cell repertoires in COVID-19. Study details: Nucleic acid was either cDNA or gDNA, and it came from T cells, B-cell-depleted T cells, or PBMCs.

Per germline, CDR1 LGHDT and CDR2 YNNKEL (reference sequence). Trimming removed 1 base from V and 2 bases from J; junction bases left unmatched: 4. The CDR3 is 15 residues long. Profiling relied on immunoSEQ multiplex PCR, and the TCRdb table lists in-frame clones only, not all of them. The table shows 200,000 to 250,000 clones, with less than 90% occurring only once. The source is a man in his fifties or sixties with acute or convalescent COVID-19. Material for sequencing was peripheral blood. This sequence joins TRBV3-1 (or the pseudogene TRBV3-2) and TRBJ2-5, with 7 bases lining up with TRBD2. CDR3 loop: CASSQVGGRQETQYF. DNA of the CDR3: TGTGCCAGCAGCCAAGTGGGGGGGAGGCAAGAGACCCAGTACTTC.